The present T cell receptor (beta chain) was sequenced within a study of metastatic and nonmetastatic thyroid tumors. Study summary: Repertoires from blood and tumor or nodule tissue of malignant and benign thyroid patients were compared.

Each patient came to thyroid surgery without any prior treatment (of any kind). Study processing details: It was from CDR3 differences across clinicopathological groups that a distant-metastasis classifier for papillary thyroid cancer was built. TCRdb re-analyzed the PCR reads through MiXCR. The V and J calls reflect TCRdb's pipeline rather than the authors' work. The sample yields some 55,000 clones, around 20% seen once. This clone has ten or more counts. The target antigen is unknown. The CDR3 has 14 residues. Trimming shortened V by 3 bases and J by 3 bases, and 8 bases separated the two germline ends. Germline CDR1 and CDR2: ENHRY and SYGVKD. Study-level findings and limits: Versus benign nodules, malignant thyroid tumors reportedly had significantly higher TCR beta diversity, in blood and tumor.

The chain links TRBV10-3 to TRBJ2-2, with TRBD1 as a possible D gene (5 bases). The source of this sequence is a female donor with papillary thyroid cancer or a benign thyroid nodule (not recorded which). Some clones in this sample may be carry-over from other donors' samples. The specimen sequenced was blood. The CDR3 region has the DNA TGTGCCATCAGTGACAGGGCCGACACCGGGGAGCTGTTTTTT. Protein product: CAISDRADTGELFF.